The clone carrying this T cell receptor beta chain was detected only a few times. The V end lost 7 bases, the J end lost 3 bases, and 11 bases lay between the germline ends. CDR3 length: 14 residues. CDR1 and CDR2 from the germline V gene are SGDLS and YYNGEE. In the source study's methods: Amplification of reference gene primers was used by the study to estimate nucleated cell counts. Produced via immunoSEQ multiplex PCR; TCRdb's table is partial and in-frame only. That table furnishes V, J and clone size, whereas the DNA furnished D and trimming. The table includes more than 85,000 clones, 82% detected once. This sample was taken from a study of blood T cell repertoires in COVID-19. Study-wide context: Specimens from acute and convalescent COVID-19 originated in the United States, Italy and Spain.

The material sequenced was peripheral blood. The sequence came from an older woman with acute or convalescent COVID-19. The V call is TRBV9, the J call TRBJ1-6; the D is unclear. The CDR3 loop is CASAPEIYNSPLHF. CDR3 bases: TGTGCCAGCGCCCCCGAGATCTATAATTCACCCCTCCACTTT.